This is a list of T cell receptor beta chains from one sample in a study of ipilimumab plus nivolumab after autologous stem cell transplantation. The protocol was immunoSEQ multiplex PCR, while the TCRdb copy is restricted to in-frame clones and leaves out a portion. The table records under 20,000 clones, around four fifths of them present only once. The sample in question was PBMCs, obtained in a trial of ipilimumab plus nivolumab as post-transplant consolidation. All receptors derive from a male donor with diffuse large B-cell lymphoma. CDR3s leave out the opening cysteine and the closing phenylalanine or tryptophan. The order of the fields is CDR3 length, J gene, V gene, CDR3 protein.

9 TRBJ1-1 TRBV19 ASSAYTEAF
11 TRBJ2-2 TRBV19 ASSTSGAGELF
13 TRBJ2-7 TRBV4-2 ASASSGALEGEQY
10 TRBJ2-1 TRBV14 ASSFGNNEQF
11 TRBJ2-7 TRBV2 ASRSPSENEQY
14 TRBJ2-7 TRBV11-2 ASSWAPGQGIYEQY
13 TRBJ2-3 TRBV7-8 ASSPLAGGVDTQY
12 TRBJ2-7 TRBV18 ASSPRSSGYEQY
13 TRBJ2-7 TRBV30 AWSSTSAKADEQY
11 TRBJ2-3 TRBV5-1 ASSLEGTDTQY
10 TRBJ2-2 TRBV27 ASGFFGGELF
12 TRBJ2-7 TRBV18 ASSPVGVTYEQY
10 TRBJ2-1 TRBV19 ATGGPSREQF
11 TRBJ2-1 TRBV4-2 ASSQGPYNEQF
17 TRBJ2-7 TRBV21-1 ASSKWSLGLAGEPREQY
17 TRBJ2-4 TRBV5-1 ASSLEGLAGGLAKNIQY
13 TRBJ2-3 TRBV7-4 ASSRLAGSTDTQY
15 TRBJ2-1 TRBV16 ATAGISSVSSYNEQF
13 TRBJ2-3 TRBV2 ASSEDRGRTDTQY
18 TRBJ2-1 TRBV27 ASSVGGTSREVVPYNEQF
13 TRBJ2-7 TRBV9 ASSDGQGQTYEQY
11 TRBJ2-2 TRBV10-2 ASATVNTGELF
11 TRBJ2-5 TRBV7-2 ASSLSFQETQY
13 TRBJ1-2 TRBV2 ASSESVGDRGGYT
13 TRBJ2-1 TRBV19 ASSIRDREVDEQF
12 TRBJ1-2 TRBV5-5 ASSFPGSQGGYT
13 TRBJ2-5 TRBV4-1 ASSQVSSGGETQY
12 TRBJ2-5 TRBV27 ASSLSLRAGEQY
11 TRBJ2-3 TRBV5-1 ASSPDRTWTQY
13 TRBJ2-5 TRBV19 ASSITSGDQETQY
15 TRBJ1-6 TRBV19 ASSSSTGWGVNSPLH
9 TRBJ2-7 TRBV20-1 SARVFHEQY
12 TRBJ2-7 TRBV5-4 ASSTHQDRYEQY
15 TRBJ2-1 TRBV9 ASSVSSGGTYDNEQF
11 TRBJ2-5 TRBV29-1 SALDGYQETQY
13 TRBJ2-1 TRBV7-9 ASSLASGGAHEQF
12 TRBJ1-5 TRBV7-9 ASSAAGGDQPQH
10 TRBJ2-5 TRBV6-1 ASRQTLGTQY
14 TRBJ2-3 TRBV2 ASSAEAFRGTDTQY
12 TRBJ2-7 TRBV5-4 ASSLMAAPYEQY
12 TRBJ2-5 TRBV29-1 SVEEGPIRETQY
11 TRBJ2-3 TRBV19 ASRGQGKNTQY
12 TRBJ2-7 TRBV5-4 ASSLYVLPYEQY
13 TRBJ2-3 TRBV6-1 ASSGPTRSTDTQY